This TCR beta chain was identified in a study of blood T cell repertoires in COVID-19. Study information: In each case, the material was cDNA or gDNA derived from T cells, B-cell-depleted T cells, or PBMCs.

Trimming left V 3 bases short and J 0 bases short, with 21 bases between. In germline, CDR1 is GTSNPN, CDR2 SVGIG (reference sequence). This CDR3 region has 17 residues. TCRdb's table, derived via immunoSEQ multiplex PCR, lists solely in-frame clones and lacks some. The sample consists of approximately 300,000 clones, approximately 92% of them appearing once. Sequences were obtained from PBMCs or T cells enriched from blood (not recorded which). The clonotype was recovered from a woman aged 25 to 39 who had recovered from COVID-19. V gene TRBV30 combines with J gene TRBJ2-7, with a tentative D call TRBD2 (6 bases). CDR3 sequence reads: CAWSLPYLRGSSYEQYF. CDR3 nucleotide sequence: TGTGCCTGGAGCCTCCCTTATCTGCGGGGAAGCTCCTACGAGCAGTACTTC.